This TCR beta chain emerged from a study of vaccination and CD4 T cells after COVID-19. Per germline, CDR1 MDHEN and CDR2 SYDVKM. The germline V and J ends were trimmed by 5 bases and 0 bases, with 8 bases remaining between them. This CDR3 is built from 14 residues. TCRdb reprocessed the PCR reads via MiXCR and lists one record per CDR3 protein. The sample holds about 29,000 distinct CDR3 sequences; roughly 50% are singletons and the top ten take 5% to 6.5%. With regard to this clonotype: The target antigen is unknown.

Time point specified: late sampling 161 to 241 days after vaccination in a few convalescent patients. Positivity by PCR occurred from March to December 2020, a period that predated US Alpha, Beta and Delta variants. Points from the study as a whole: SARS-CoV-2-reactive clonotype medians increased from about 20 to 38, not significantly.

The clonotype comes from a human donor who had recovered from COVID-19. The chain recombines TRBV28 with TRBJ2-1; D gene unclear. The sample in question was CD4+ T cells from blood, obtained about 7 months after SARS-CoV-2 vaccination. This CDR3 is CASSTGFSYNEQFF. The CDR3 nucleotides read TGTGCCAGCAGTACCGGCTTCTCCTACAATGAGCAGTTCTTC. Using reference TRBV28 and TRBJ2-1 for the parts outside the CDR3, the full variable domain is DVKVTQSSRYLVKRTGEKVFLECVQDMDHENMFWYRQDPGLGLRLIYFSYDVKMKEKGDIPEGYSVSREKKERFSLILESASTNQTSMYLCASSTGFSYNEQFFGPGTRLTVL.